This T cell receptor beta chain was identified in a study of identical twins. Germline V CDR1 and CDR2: MNHEY, SMNVEV (reference sequence). This CDR3 comprises 12 residues. V was pared by 2 bases and J by 5 bases, with 7 bases between. This clonotype was observed at least ten times. Antigen: not known. Each CDR3 protein is one row after TCRdb ran MiXCR on the 5' RACE reads. The sample shows about 220,000 distinct CDR3 sequences, roughly 7.5% of them seen only once. General study points: Out-of-frame alpha sequences shared between twins exhibited an excess of low generation probability.

This same sample was also part of a study on yellow fever vaccine responses in identical twins.

J is TRBJ2-7 and V is TRBV27; D may be TRBD1 (5 bases). The sequenced sample was memory (CD45RO+) T cells sorted from blood. The source is a woman aged 18-29 years in good health. As DNA, the CDR3 is TGTGCCAGCAGTTTAACAGGAGACGAGCAGTACTTC. Translating gives CASSLTGDEQYF.